This TCR beta chain was sequenced during a study of beta chain features in type 1 diabetes. Per germline, CDR1 SEHNR and CDR2 FQNEAQ (reference sequence). This CDR3 comprises 15 residues. Unmatched junction bases numbered 8, after V lost 3 bases and J lost 4 bases. Study-level results: Reduced insertions and increased deletions marked VDJ junctions in type 1 diabetes patients. In these data, an HLA type influence on TCRB rearrangement remained unresolved.

A single heparinised blood sample, averaging about 100 mL, was obtained per donor. Of note for this clone: What it binds is not known.

Isolated RNA was reverse transcribed in full, so expressed TCRB transcripts were sequenced. Samples of naive, central memory and regulatory T cells yielded a mean of approximately 3.9 million reads. Sequencing was performed with immunoSEQ multiplex PCR; in TCRdb, only in-frame clones are kept and a portion is missing. The table records 140,000 to 150,000 clones, roughly 53% of them present only once. The V call is TRBV7-9, the J call TRBJ1-2, with TRBD1 matching over 7 bases. The source material was Tregs from blood. The TCR sequence derives from a man aged 18 to 30 in good health. CDR3 residues: CASSFSSGGFYGYTF. CDR3 DNA: TGTGCCAGCAGCTTCTCCTCAGGGGGATTCTATGGCTACACCTTC.